These 21 T cell receptor beta chains were sequenced from one sample in a study of cytomegalovirus exposure and HLA in healthy donors. PCR employed 60 Vbeta and 13 Jbeta primers. TCRdb keeps only in-frame clones here, not all; method: immunoSEQ multiplex PCR. The table has 170,000 or so clones, 80% seen once. Specimen: PBMCs. The origin of the receptors is a male donor in good health and CMV-seropositive.

The chain couples TRBV7-2 to TRBJ2-1; 7 nucleotides match TRBD2. Trimming removed 3 bases from V and 10 bases from J; junction bases left unmatched: 12. Germline assignment: CDR1 SGHTA and CDR2 FQGNSA. This CDR3 has 15 amino acids. The chain's CDR3 is CASSLGDSPGGEQFF. CDR3 sequence (DNA): TGTGCCAGCAGCTTGGGGGACTCCCCCGGGGGGGAGCAGTTCTTC.

The V gene is TRBV2, the J gene TRBJ1-1; TRBD1 matches at 7 bases. Per germline, CDR1 SNHLY and CDR2 FYNNEI. CDR3 size: 15 residues. V trimming: 10 bases; J trimming: 6 bases; junction bases outside the gene matches: 17. CDR3 coding DNA: TGTGCCACCCGAGGGGGCCAGGGGTGGGCGGCTGAAGCTTTCTTT. Protein sequence: CATRGGQGWAAEAFF.

The rearrangement uses TRBV6-4 and TRBJ2-1; 7 nucleotides line up with TRBD2. Losses at the gene ends were 2 bases for V and 0 bases for J; bases not matched to a gene: 4. CDR3 size: 16 residues. Germline V gene lookup returns CDR1 MRHNA and CDR2 SNTAGT. CDR3: CASSDREGFSYNEQFF. For the CDR3, the DNA is TGTGCCAGCAGTGACAGGGAGGGGTTCTCCTACAATGAGCAGTTCTTC.

The V gene is TRBV19, the J gene TRBJ2-7, with 7 bases aligning to TRBD1. Per germline, CDR1 LNHDA and CDR2 SQIVND (reference sequence). After removal of 4 bases from V and 4 bases from J, the junction contained 16 bases not matched to a gene. The CDR3 is 17 residues long. CDR3 bases: TGTGCCAGTAGTAACCCAGCGATTCCCGGGACAGTTTACGAGCAGTACTTC. It codes for CASSNPAIPGTVYEQYF.

This chain uses TRBV9 with TRBJ1-6, with D possibly being TRBD1 (6 bases). The CDR3 runs 16 residues. The germline V gene encodes CDR1 SGDLS and CDR2 YYNGEE. V was pared by 3 bases and J by 7 bases, with 17 bases between. The CDR3 DNA reads TGTGCCAGCAGCGCCAATACAGGGTCGGGGAATTCACCCCTCCACTTT. Its protein is CASSANTGSGNSPLHF.

This chain joins TRBV7-2 and TRBJ2-3, with 11 bases matching TRBD2. CDR3 length equals 17 residues. Germline V CDR1 and CDR2: SGHTA, FQGNSA. The J segment lost 4 bases and the V segment lost 6 bases, leaving 12 bases of the junction unmatched. Here the CDR3 reads CASRPTSTSGMSDTQYF. The CDR3 DNA follows: TGTGCCAGCAGGCCTACGTCGACTAGCGGGATGTCAGATACGCAGTATTTT.

The gene calls are TRBV28 and TRBJ2-7, with TRBD2 matching 8 bases. The V segment lost 7 bases and the J segment 6 bases; nucleotides outside the gene matches: 14. Germline loops: CDR1 MDHEN, CDR2 SYDVKM. CDR3 length: 15 residues. The CDR3 DNA is TGTGCCAGCACTCCCGGGCTGGTAGCGGGATTCGAGCAGTACTTC. Encoded protein: CASTPGLVAGFEQYF.

The rearrangement uses TRBV6-1 and TRBJ2-7; TRBD2 matches at 8 bases. Germline V gene lookup returns CDR1 MNHNS and CDR2 SASEGT. Trimming removed 2 bases from V and 4 bases from J; junction bases left unmatched: 4. The CDR3 has 14 amino acids. Here the CDR3 reads CASSEPAGVYEQYF. CDR3 DNA: TGTGCCAGCAGTGAACCAGCGGGAGTTTACGAGCAGTACTTC.

V gene TRBV7-9 combines with J gene TRBJ2-1, with 15 bases aligning to TRBD2. The CDR3 runs to 19 residues. CDR1 and CDR2 from the germline V gene are SEHNR and FQNEAQ (reference sequence). V lost 4 bases to trimming and J lost 0 bases; unmatched junction nucleotides: 7. CDR3 nucleotide sequence: TGTGCCAGCAGCTCCCCCGGACTAGCGGGAGGGAGCTCCTACAATGAGCAGTTCTTC. This translates into CASSSPGLAGGSSYNEQFF.

This clone has more than one count but fewer than ten. This chain links TRBV5-8 with TRBJ2-1, with 7 bases matching TRBD2. The germline V gene encodes CDR1 SGHTS and CDR2 YDEGEE. The V gene end was trimmed by 1 base and the J gene end by 5 bases; junction bases not matched to a gene: 3. The CDR3 loop spans 14 amino acids. The CDR3 DNA reads TGTGCCAGCAGCTTGTGGGGGGGGAACAATGAGCAGTTCTTC. Protein: CASSLWGGNNEQFF.

V is TRBV28 and J is TRBJ2-3; possible D gene TRBD2, 6 bases. The CDR3 has 15 amino acids. Trimming took off 4 bases at V and 2 bases at J, with 13 bases between the two ends. Germline CDR1 reads MDHEN; CDR2 reads SYDVKM. DNA for the CDR3: TGTGCCAGCAGTTCGCCTAGCGCAACCACAGATACGCAGTATTTT. Its translation is CASSSPSATTDTQYF.

J is TRBJ2-1 and V is TRBV10-3; TRBD2 aligns across 7 bases. Trimming took 0 bases from V and 5 from J; bases not matched to a gene: 4. In germline, CDR1 is ENHRY, CDR2 SYGVKD. The CDR3 totals 15 residues. CDR3 coding DNA: TGTGCCATCAGTGAGTCTACTAGCGCGGACAATGAGCAGTTCTTC. This codes for CAISESTSADNEQFF.

This clone was detected many times. The V gene is TRBV6-4, the J gene TRBJ2-3, with 7 bases fitting TRBD2. The CDR3 contains 15 residues. Germline values: CDR1 MRHNA, CDR2 SNTAGT. The J segment lost 4 bases and the V segment lost 3 bases, leaving 7 bases of the junction unmatched. The CDR3 sequence: CASSEWRERPDTQYF. CDR3 coding DNA: TGTGCCAGCAGTGAGTGGCGGGAGAGGCCAGATACGCAGTATTTT.

Judged by abundance, this clone is medium-sized. The chain joins TRBV19 to TRBJ2-7, with 8 bases lining up with TRBD1. The CDR3 extends over 15 amino acids. Germline V gene data show CDR1 as LNHDA and CDR2 as SQIVND (reference sequence). Losses at the gene ends were 1 base for V and 4 bases for J; bases not matched to a gene: 6. The CDR3 is CASSIGTGFVYEQYF. The CDR3 DNA follows: TGTGCCAGTAGTATAGGGACAGGGTTTGTATACGAGCAGTACTTC.

This clone appeared a few times. This chain uses TRBV29-1 with TRBJ1-5, with TRBD1 matching 8 bases. The V and J ends lost 4 bases and 4 bases, in that order; junction bases with no gene match: 3. The germline V gene has CDR1 SQVTM and CDR2 ANQGSEA. The CDR3 runs 13 residues. DNA for the CDR3: TGCAGCGTTGGGGGACAGGTTAATCAGCCCCAGCATTTT. The encoded protein is CSVGGQVNQPQHF.

The V and J genes are TRBV27 and TRBJ2-1; the match to TRBD2 covers 11 bases. The germline CDR1 and CDR2 sequences are MNHEY and SMNVEV (reference sequence). This CDR3 comprises 15 residues. V was clipped by 5 bases and J by 10 bases; unmatched bases: 10. Written as DNA, the CDR3 is TGTGCCAGCAGTCCTGAGACTAGCGGGATTGGGGAGCAGTTCTTC. Protein product: CASSPETSGIGEQFF.

For the CDR3, the DNA is TGTGCCAGCAGCCTACTAGCATCGAGCTCCTACAATGAGCAGTTCTTC. Amino acids: CASSLLASSSYNEQFF. The gene calls are TRBV11-3 and TRBJ2-1; a possible D gene is TRBD2 (6 bases). Between the trimmed V and J ends, which lost 5 bases and 0 bases, there was a span of 14 bases. There are 16 residues in the CDR3. Germline V CDR1 and CDR2: SGHNT, YENEEA.

This chain links TRBV10-3 with TRBJ1-3, with D unresolved. Trimming pared 3 bases from V and 2 bases from J, leaving 11 bases between. CDR1 ENHRY and CDR2 SYGVKD come from the germline V gene. The CDR3 consists of 15 residues. The CDR3 sequence: CAISDWTSPGNTIYF. In DNA form, the CDR3 reads TGTGCCATCAGTGATTGGACTTCGCCTGGAAACACCATATATTTT.

The chain couples TRBV5-1 to TRBJ2-5; TRBD1 matches 7 bases. This CDR3 region has 14 residues. After removal of 2 bases from V and 4 bases from J, the junction contained 5 bases not matched to a gene. Germline V gives CDR1 SGHRS, CDR2 YFSETQ. CDR3 nucleotides: TGCGCCAGCAGCTTAAAGGGGGCCGCAGAGACCCAGTACTTC. Amino acids: CASSLKGAAETQYF.

V and J are TRBV7-8 and TRBJ2-5, with D unresolved. V was pared by 5 bases and J by 5 bases, with 18 bases between. There are 15 residues in the CDR3. CDR1 is SGHVS, CDR2 FQNEAQ, per germline. This CDR3 reads CASSPVRVGLETQYF. Written as DNA, the CDR3 is TGTGCCAGCAGCCCCGTACGGGTTGGATTGGAGACCCAGTACTTC.

This clone was seen more than once but under ten times. The chain is built from TRBV25-1 and TRBJ1-1; 9 bases align to TRBD1. The junction had 4 bases not matched to a gene; V was cut back by 6 bases and J by 2 bases. The germline CDR1 and CDR2 sequences are MGHDK and SYGVNS. The CDR3 covers 14 residues. The CDR3 bases are TGTGCCAGCAGAGGGACAGGGCGAAACACTGAAGCTTTCTTT. It yields the protein CASRGTGRNTEAFF.